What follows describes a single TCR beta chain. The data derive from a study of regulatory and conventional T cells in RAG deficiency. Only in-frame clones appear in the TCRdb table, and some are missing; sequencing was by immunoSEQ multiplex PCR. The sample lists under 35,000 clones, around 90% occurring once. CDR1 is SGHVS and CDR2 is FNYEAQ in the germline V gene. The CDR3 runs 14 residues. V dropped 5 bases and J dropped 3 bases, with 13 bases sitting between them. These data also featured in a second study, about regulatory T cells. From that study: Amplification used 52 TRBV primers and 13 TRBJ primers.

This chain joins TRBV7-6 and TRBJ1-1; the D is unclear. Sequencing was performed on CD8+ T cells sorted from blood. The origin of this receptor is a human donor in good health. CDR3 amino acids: CASSPRTYHTEAFF. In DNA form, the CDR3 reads TGTGCCAGCAGCCCTAGGACGTACCACACTGAAGCTTTCTTT.